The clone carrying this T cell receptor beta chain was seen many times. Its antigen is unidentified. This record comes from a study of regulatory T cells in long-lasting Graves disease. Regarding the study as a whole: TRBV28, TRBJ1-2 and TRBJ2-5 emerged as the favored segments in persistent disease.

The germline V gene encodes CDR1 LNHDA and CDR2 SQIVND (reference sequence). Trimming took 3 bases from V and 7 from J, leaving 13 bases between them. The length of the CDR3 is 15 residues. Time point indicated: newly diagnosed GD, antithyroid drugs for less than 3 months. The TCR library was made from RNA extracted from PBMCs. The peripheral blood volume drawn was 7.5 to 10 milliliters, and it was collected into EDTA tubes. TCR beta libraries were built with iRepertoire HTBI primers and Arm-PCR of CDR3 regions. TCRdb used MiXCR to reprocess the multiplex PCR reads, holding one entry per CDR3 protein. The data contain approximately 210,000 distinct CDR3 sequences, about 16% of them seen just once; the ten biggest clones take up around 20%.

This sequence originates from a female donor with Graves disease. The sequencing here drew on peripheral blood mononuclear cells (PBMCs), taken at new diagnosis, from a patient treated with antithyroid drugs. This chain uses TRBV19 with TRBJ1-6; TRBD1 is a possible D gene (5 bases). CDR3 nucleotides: TGTGCCAGTAGTATTTCCGGGGACCTGAATTCACCCCTCCACTTT. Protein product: CASSISGDLNSPLHF. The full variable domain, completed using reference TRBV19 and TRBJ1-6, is DGGITQSPKYLFRKEGQNVTLSCEQNLNHDAMYWYRQDPGQGLRLIYYSQIVNDFQKGDIAEGYSVSREKKESFPLTVTSAQKNPTAFYLCASSISGDLNSPLHFGNGTRLTVT.